The entry that follows covers one TCR beta chain sequence. The CDR3 runs to 14 residues. The record originates from a study of T cells after somatic rescue of genetic block. Profiled with immunoSEQ multiplex PCR; TCRdb holds only in-frame clones, not every one. The data contain about 67,000 clones, 92% of them singletons. This receptor was identified in a man aged 40-49 years. The sequenced material came from peripheral blood mononuclear cells (PBMCs). The rearrangement links TRBV21-1 to TRBJ2-7; TRBD2 is the table's D call and was not checked against the DNA. TRBV21-1 is a documented pseudogene. CDR3 in amino acids: CASSLTSGTYEQYF. CDR3 in DNA: TGTGCCAGCAGCTTAACTAGCGGCACCTACGAGCAGTACTTC.